Shown below are 15 T cell receptor beta chains from a single sample sequenced in a study of PD-1 blockade in mismatch repair-deficient tumors (dated by TCRdb to about 2017). Receptor libraries were prepared by the immunoSEQ multiplex PCR assay. Held by TCRdb, this immuneACCESS table contains in-frame sequences only and omits some clones. Under half of the omission traces to an unresolved V gene where checked; the cause of the rest is unknown. Here the sample has some 97,000 clones; 82% occur a single time. The ten largest clonotypes hold 6.3% of the sample. Sequences were derived from peripheral blood, sampled 35 to 37 weeks after starting pembrolizumab. These TCRs come from an adult with mismatch repair-deficient cancer.

This sequence joins TRBV11-2 and TRBJ2-5, with 7 bases that match TRBD1. Losses at the gene ends were 1 base for V and 5 bases for J; bases not matched to a gene: 7. Germline lookup yields CDR1 SGHAT and CDR2 FQNNGV. The CDR3 is 15 residues long. The CDR3, as DNA: TGTGCCAGCAGCTTAGGACAGGGTAGTTGGGAGACCCAGTACTTC. Its protein is CASSLGQGSWETQYF.

This clone was found a few times. The chain carries TRBV5-4 and TRBJ2-7; D unresolved. Germline V CDR1 and CDR2: SGHNT, YYREEE (reference sequence). This CDR3 is 13 amino acids long. Between the trimmed V and J ends, which lost 1 base and 0 bases, there was a span of 5 bases. CDR3 amino acids: CASSLRDSYEQYF. The DNA of the CDR3 is TGTGCCAGCAGCTTGAGGGACTCCTACGAGCAGTACTTC.

The rearrangement uses TRBV7-2 and TRBJ2-3; D not resolved. The germline CDR1 and CDR2 sequences are SGHTA and FQGNSA. Trimming left V 5 bases short and J 2 bases short, with 11 bases between. The CDR3 consists of 14 residues. The CDR3 here is CASSPRPDTDTQYF. The CDR3 DNA sequence: TGTGCCAGCAGCCCAAGGCCGGACACAGATACGCAGTATTTT.

The chain joins TRBV4-1 to TRBJ2-7; the D is unclear. V lost 2 bases and J lost 1, with 6 bases in between. There are 13 residues in the CDR3. The germline gives CDR1 MGHRA, CDR2 YSYEKL. CDR3 nucleotide sequence: TGCGCCAGCAGCCAAACTCCGTCCTACGAGCAGTACTTC. This codes for CASSQTPSYEQYF.

The rearrangement joins TRBV19 to TRBJ1-1; D unresolved. The CDR3 totals 13 residues. Trimming took 5 bases from V and 1 from J, leaving 8 bases between them. Germline CDR1 LNHDA, CDR2 SQIVND (reference sequence). The CDR3 nucleotides are TGTGCCAGTAGTCCGGGTGGGAACACTGAAGCTTTCTTT. Its protein is CASSPGGNTEAFF.

The chain carries TRBV5-4 and TRBJ1-1; a possible D gene is TRBD1 (5 bases). This CDR3 is built from 17 residues. Germline V gene data show CDR1 as SGHNT and CDR2 as YYREEE (reference sequence). Trimming removed 0 bases at V and 3 bases at J, with 18 bases between. The CDR3 DNA reads TGTGCCAGCAGCTTGGTTGGGGGGAGTGGGTCGGACACTGAAGCTTTCTTT. Its translation: CASSLVGGSGSDTEAFF.

The J gene is TRBJ2-1, the V gene TRBV7-9; D ambiguous. V shed 1 base and J shed 9 bases, with 10 bases lying between them. The V gene's germline CDR1 is SEHNR and CDR2 FQNEAQ (reference sequence). This CDR3 comprises 13 residues. The CDR3, as DNA: TGTGCCAGCAGCTTAGACGTAAACGGTGAGCAGTTCTTC. It yields the protein CASSLDVNGEQFF.

The chain employs TRBV9 and TRBJ2-1; 7 positions agree with TRBD2. The CDR3 consists of 19 residues. Trimming removed 0 bases from V and 6 bases from J; junction bases left unmatched: 18. Germline values: CDR1 SGDLS, CDR2 YYNGEE. CDR3 sequence reads: CASSVATTGGDPRGNEQFF. The CDR3, as DNA: TGTGCCAGCAGCGTAGCTACTACGGGAGGAGACCCCAGAGGCAATGAGCAGTTCTTC.

The chain combines TRBV7-9 with TRBJ2-7; D unresolved. Between the trimmed V and J ends, which lost 7 bases and 3 bases, there was a span of 13 bases. In germline, CDR1 is SEHNR, CDR2 FQNEAQ (reference sequence). The CDR3 loop spans 13 amino acids. The CDR3 is CASTPSNSYEQYF. The CDR3 DNA follows: TGTGCCAGCACTCCATCAAACAGCTACGAGCAGTACTTC.

The V call is TRBV27, the J call TRBJ2-7; 8 nucleotides match TRBD2. The V and J ends lost 4 bases and 6 bases, in that order; junction bases with no gene match: 11. There are 15 residues in the CDR3. Looked up from germline, CDR1 is MNHEY and CDR2 is SMNVEV (reference sequence). Written as DNA, the CDR3 is TGTGCCAGCAGTTCCCAACCTGGCGGGGGGCCCGAGCAGTACTTC. Translation gives CASSSQPGGGPEQYF.

V usage is TRBV30 and J usage is TRBJ2-7; tentatively, D is TRBD1 (6 bases). Germline CDR1 reads GTSNPN; CDR2 reads SVGIG (reference sequence). There are 12 residues in the CDR3. Trimming pared 5 bases from V and 6 bases from J, leaving 14 bases between. In DNA, the CDR3 is TGTGCCTGGGCCATCACAGGGAGCGAGCAGTACTTC. This gives the protein CAWAITGSEQYF.

This clone was recorded only once. The rearrangement joins TRBV11-3 to TRBJ2-1; 12 nucleotides match TRBD2. Germline CDR1 is SGHNT and CDR2 is YENEEA. The ends lost 10 bases at V and 8 bases at J; junction bases unmatched: 9. CDR3 length equals 14 residues. CDR3 sequence reads: CATSRLAGGDEQFF. In DNA form, the CDR3 reads TGTGCCACCTCCCGGCTAGCGGGAGGGGATGAGCAGTTCTTC.

The chain links TRBV12-5 to TRBJ1-2, with D unresolved. The CDR3 has 17 residues. Trimming took off 5 bases at V and 0 bases at J, with 19 bases between the two ends. Looked up from germline, CDR1 is LGHNT and CDR2 is FRNRAP. The CDR3 DNA is TGTGCTAGTGGTCACATAAATCCAAAGTTTGCTAACTATGGCTACACCTTC. It is translated as CASGHINPKFANYGYTF.

The chain combines TRBV27 with TRBJ2-1; no reliable D call. V was trimmed by 2 bases and J by 0 bases, leaving 11 bases between them. The CDR3 sequence is 16 residues long. Germline lookup yields CDR1 MNHEY and CDR2 SMNVEV (reference sequence). CDR3 sequence: CASSLEPWNSYNEQFF. CDR3 sequence (DNA): TGTGCCAGCAGTTTAGAACCATGGAACTCCTACAATGAGCAGTTCTTC.

This chain uses TRBV30 with TRBJ2-1; 10 bases are a match to TRBD2. V gave up 5 bases and J gave up 4 bases; unmatched junction bases: 2. Germline-derived CDR1 and CDR2 are GTSNPN and SVGIG (reference sequence). The CDR3 runs 13 residues. The CDR3 DNA reads TGTGCCTGGGAGCGGGAGGGATACAATGAGCAGTTCTTC. This translates into CAWEREGYNEQFF.